The present entry profiles one TCR beta chain with its context. The data are from a study of blood T cell repertoires in COVID-19. There are 15 residues in the CDR3. V was cut by 5 bases and J by 0 bases, with 13 bases left in between. CDR1 and CDR2 from the germline V gene are PRHDT and FYEKMQ (reference sequence). Per the original data handling: Amplifying reference gene primers gave estimates of nucleated cell counts. Generated by immunoSEQ multiplex PCR, the TCRdb table keeps only in-frame clones and is missing some. The V and J calls and clone size are taken from that table; D and trimming were inferred from the DNA. This sample has approximately 180,000 clones; more than 75% occur once, and the top ten carry 5.5% to 7%.

Sequences were obtained from peripheral blood. The rearrangement uses TRBV13 and TRBJ1-1, with D tentatively TRBD1 (5 bases). This clonotype originated in a man aged 35-49 years with active or convalescent COVID-19. This CDR3 reads CASSKAGLMNTEAFF. CDR3 bases: TGTGCCAGCAGCAAAGCAGGGTTAATGAACACTGAAGCTTTCTTT.